The 18 T cell receptor beta chains given below trace back to one sample, sequenced in a study of monozygotic twins with inflammatory bowel disease. Following a re-call of the 5' RACE reads, TCRdb has one entry per CDR3 protein and lacks DNA. Recorded here are about 350,000 distinct CDR3 sequences; the top ten clones represent around 2%. The sample was blood. These receptors were collected from a human donor with ulcerative colitis or Crohn's disease, or a healthy co-twin of an affected twin (not recorded which).

The chain links TRBV9 to TRBJ2-5; the TCRdb call, TRBD1, lacks DNA for checking. The CDR3 consists of 13 residues. The germline V gene has CDR1 SGDLS and CDR2 YYNGEE. CDR3 sequence reads: CASRADSQETQYF.

The chain recombines TRBV12-5 with TRBJ2-1. Germline V lookup: CDR1 LGHNT, CDR2 FRNRAP. This CDR3 region has 15 residues. CDR3: CASGRWREGLNEQFF.

The V call is TRBV11-1, the J call TRBJ2-7; without DNA, the TCRdb call of TRBD1 cannot be checked. Germline lookup yields CDR1 SGHAT and CDR2 FQDESV (reference sequence). This CDR3 has 18 residues. Here the CDR3 reads CASSSGTMMGVGVYEQYF.

V gene TRBV23-1 combines with J gene TRBJ2-3; TCRdb designates TRBD2, a call that cannot be tested without DNA. TRBV23-1 is designated an ORF whose function remains uncertain. This CDR3 has 21 amino acids. The CDR3 protein is CASSQSAGTSGSKIGTDTQYF.

The chain uses TRBV5-1 and TRBJ1-1. The germline V gene has CDR1 SGHRS and CDR2 YFSETQ. There are 11 residues in the CDR3. CDR3 in amino acids: CASSGGGEAFF.

This chain's CDR3 is CASSLEGGRGTEAFF. V usage is TRBV12-3 or TRBV12-4 and J usage is TRBJ1-1; the D call of TRBD1 rests on TCRdb alone, since no DNA is present to check it. The CDR3 covers 15 residues.

The rearrangement links TRBV12-3 or TRBV12-4 to TRBJ2-1; as DNA is missing, the TRBD2 call by TCRdb cannot be tested. This CDR3 region has 15 residues. The CDR3 loop reads CASRFQAGGYNEQFF.

The chain links TRBV3-1 to TRBJ2-1; the TCRdb call, TRBD2, lacks DNA for checking. CDR1 is LGHDT and CDR2 is YNNKEL in the germline V gene (reference sequence). The CDR3 covers 15 residues. CDR3 residues: CASSSTSGVLREQFF.

The chain links TRBV11-2 to TRBJ2-3. Per the germline V gene, CDR1 is SGHAT and CDR2 is FQNNGV. This CDR3 contains 14 residues. The CDR3 is CASSIGTSVNTQYF.

The J gene is TRBJ1-5, the V gene TRBV12-3 or TRBV12-4; no DNA is available, so the TRBD1 call from TCRdb remains unchecked. CDR3 length equals 14 residues. The CDR3: CASMPDRGKVYRHF.

The chain recombines TRBV27 with TRBJ2-7; as DNA is missing, the TRBD1 call by TCRdb cannot be tested. Germline V CDR1 and CDR2: MNHEY, SMNVEV (reference sequence). CDR3 length equals 16 residues. This chain's CDR3 is CASSWVRASSSYEQYF.

The chain couples TRBV9 to TRBJ2-1. Per germline, CDR1 SGDLS and CDR2 YYNGEE. The CDR3 has 15 amino acids. The CDR3 protein is CASSVGWDLGNEQFF.

The rearrangement joins TRBV11-2 to TRBJ2-7; checking the TCRdb D call of TRBD2 is not possible without DNA. The CDR3 spans 16 residues. Germline V gives CDR1 SGHAT, CDR2 FQNNGV. The CDR3 is CASSLRRDGFSYEQYF.

The V gene is TRBV13, the J gene TRBJ2-3. This CDR3 is 12 amino acids long. Germline loops: CDR1 PRHDT, CDR2 FYEKMQ (reference sequence). Here the CDR3 reads CASSLSPDTQYF.

V is TRBV20-1 and J is TRBJ2-1. Germline V gives CDR1 DFQATT, CDR2 SNEGSKA (reference sequence). The CDR3 consists of 12 residues. CDR3 protein: CSEVKLYNEQFF.

The J gene is TRBJ1-1, the V gene TRBV5-1. The CDR3 totals 14 residues. Germline CDR1 and CDR2: SGHRS and YFSETQ. CDR3 sequence reads: CASSDRDLNTEAFF. The entire variable domain, with the rest obtained from reference TRBV5-1 and TRBJ1-1, is as follows: KAGVTQTPRYLIKTRGQQVTLSCSPISGHRSVSWYQQTPGQGLQFLFEYFSETQRNKGNFPGRFSGRQFSNSRSEMNVSTLELGDSALYLCASSDRDLNTEAFFGQGTRLTVV.

The V gene is TRBV4-1, the J gene TRBJ2-7; TCRdb outputs TRBD1, but without DNA this stays unchecked. The CDR3 extends over 15 amino acids. Germline assignment: CDR1 MGHRA and CDR2 YSYEKL. The CDR3 here is CASSLGGTATYEQYF.

This rearrangement joins TRBV10-3 to TRBJ2-3; TCRdb designates TRBD2, a call that cannot be tested without DNA. CDR1 is ENHRY and CDR2 is SYGVKD in the germline V gene. The CDR3 contains 17 residues. The CDR3 protein is CAISVPGGPDGTDTQYF.